The 30 T cell receptor beta chains reported below all come from one sample, sequenced in a study of T cells after posttransplantation cyclophosphamide. Method: immunoSEQ multiplex PCR; TCRdb's copy keeps in-frame clones and lacks some. Among 15,000 to 20,000 clones, less than 90% were seen once, and the ten largest hold more than 8%. Sequenced material: memory CD4+ T cells sorted from blood. The receptors were sampled from a man aged 25-40 years in good health and a related stem cell transplant donor.

This clone was recorded only once. V usage is TRBV14 and J usage is TRBJ1-1; D call uncertain. V gave up 4 bases and J gave up 0 bases, with 6 bases separating them. This CDR3 spans 13 amino acids. The germline V gene encodes CDR1 SGHDN and CDR2 FVKESK. CDR3 DNA: TGTGCCAGCAGCCTACAGATGAACACTGAAGCTTTCTTT. Protein product: CASSLQMNTEAFF.

Note on this clone: The same CDR3 is also encoded by other DNA sequences in this sample. This chain joins TRBV5-1 and TRBJ2-5; D not certain. The CDR3 is 14 amino acids. Germline V gives CDR1 SGHRS, CDR2 YFSETQ. With 0 bases removed from V and 2 bases from J, the gap between germline ends came to 8 bases. The CDR3 loop is CASSLGSGQETQYF. The DNA of the CDR3 is TGCGCCAGCAGCTTGGGGTCGGGTCAAGAGACCCAGTACTTC.

The chain employs TRBV19 and TRBJ2-3; TRBD1 matches 8 bases. Germline V CDR1 and CDR2: LNHDA, SQIVND (reference sequence). V trimming: 3 bases; J trimming: 3 bases; junction bases outside the gene matches: 5. This CDR3 comprises 15 residues. The CDR3 DNA is TGTGCCAGTAGTATCAGGGGGCCGGGAACAGATACGCAGTATTTT. Its translation: CASSIRGPGTDTQYF.

J is TRBJ1-6 and V is TRBV9, with D maybe TRBD1 (5 bases). The CDR3 is 15 residues long. Germline V CDR1 and CDR2: SGDLS, YYNGEE. Trimming cost V 1 base and J 8 bases, with 13 bases left between them. The CDR3 spells CASSVRPRADSPLHF. CDR3 nucleotide sequence: TGTGCCAGCAGCGTAAGGCCCAGGGCGGATTCACCCCTCCACTTT.

This sequence joins TRBV12-5 and TRBJ2-2; 8 bases align to TRBD2. The V gene end was trimmed by 2 bases and the J gene end by 2 bases; junction bases not matched to a gene: 4. The germline CDR1 and CDR2 sequences are LGHNT and FRNRAP. This CDR3 is built from 16 residues. The CDR3, as DNA: TGTGCTAGTGGTTTGATAGCGGGGAGCAACACCGGGGAGCTGTTTTTT. Translation gives CASGLIAGSNTGELFF.

Regarding this clone: Additional DNA sequences in this sample encode the identical CDR3. J is TRBJ2-5 and V is TRBV5-4; 10 bases are a match to TRBD2. The length of the CDR3 is 16 residues. Trimming cost V 0 bases and J 1 base; bases outside gene matches: 3. CDR1 SGHNT and CDR2 YYREEE come from the germline V gene (reference sequence). CDR3 nucleotides: TGTGCCAGCAGCTTGGGGACTAGCGGAGCCCAAGAGACCCAGTACTTC. This gives the protein CASSLGTSGAQETQYF.

This clone was detected only a few times. This sequence joins TRBV10-3 and TRBJ1-2; tentatively, D is TRBD1 (5 bases). The CDR3 is 12 residues long. The germline gives CDR1 ENHRY, CDR2 SYGVKD. Trimming pared 7 bases from V and 5 bases from J, leaving 11 bases between. The CDR3 coding sequence is TGTGCCATCACCTCAGGGCGGTATGGCTACACCTTC. This encodes CAITSGRYGYTF.

The rearrangement joins TRBV5-1 to TRBJ2-1; 7 bases are shared with TRBD1. Germline lookup yields CDR1 SGHRS and CDR2 YFSETQ. The V and J ends lost 4 bases and 0 bases, in that order; junction bases with no gene match: 4. The CDR3 runs to 15 residues. The CDR3 region is CASSDRVSSYNEQFF. The CDR3 DNA reads TGCGCCAGCAGCGACAGGGTTAGCTCCTACAATGAGCAGTTCTTC.

The gene calls are TRBV7-3 and TRBJ1-6; D gene ambiguous. The CDR3 covers 14 residues. Germline CDR1 and CDR2: SGHTA and FQGTGA. Trimming took 5 bases from V and 8 from J, leaving 13 bases between them. The CDR3 protein is CASSHGGIDSPLHF. The CDR3 DNA reads as TGTGCCAGCAGCCATGGAGGTATTGATTCACCCCTCCACTTT.

This chain connects TRBV4-1 to TRBJ2-3; 7 bases fit TRBD2. The germline V gene encodes CDR1 MGHRA and CDR2 YSYEKL. The CDR3 is made up of 17 amino acids. V gave up 4 bases and J gave up 0 bases; unmatched junction bases: 10. The CDR3, as DNA: TGCGCCAGCAGCCCGCTTGGAAGCGGGGCTAGCACAGATACGCAGTATTTT. As protein: CASSPLGSGASTDTQYF.

The chain recombines TRBV28 with TRBJ1-5; unclear D gene. V lost 4 bases and J 0 bases, leaving 25 bases between the germline ends. The CDR3 spans 20 residues. CDR1 is MDHEN, CDR2 SYDVKM, per germline. The CDR3: CASSSGPGSPGPYSNQPQHF. DNA of the CDR3: TGTGCCAGCAGTTCAGGCCCCGGTTCTCCCGGCCCGTATAGCAATCAGCCCCAGCATTTT.

The CDR3 region is CASSLAQPQGSYGYTF. CDR3 bases: TGTGCCAGCAGCTTAGCCCAACCCCAGGGTAGCTATGGCTACACCTTC. V and J are TRBV7-2 and TRBJ1-2; perhaps TRBD1 as D (5 bases). The length of the CDR3 is 16 residues. Germline V gene data show CDR1 as SGHTA and CDR2 as FQGNSA. V lost 0 bases to trimming and J lost 4 bases, with 15 bases between them.

This rearrangement joins TRBV11-2 to TRBJ2-3; 8 bases line up with TRBD2. J gave up 4 bases and V 1 base, and 1 base lay outside the gene matches. This CDR3 has 14 residues. The V gene's germline CDR1 is SGHAT and CDR2 FQNNGV. In DNA, the CDR3 is TGTGCCAGCAGCTTAGCGGGGGGGGCAGATACGCAGTATTTT. Translation gives CASSLAGGADTQYF.

The chain has TRBV6-6 and TRBJ2-5; 8 positions match TRBD2. The CDR3 length is 16 residues. V shed 6 bases, J shed 0 bases, and the junction held 9 bases outside the gene matches. CDR1 and CDR2 (germline): MNHNY, SVGAGI (reference sequence). CDR3 amino acids: CASRSGQRGYQETQYF. The CDR3 region has the DNA TGTGCCAGCAGATCGGGCCAGCGGGGGTACCAAGAGACCCAGTACTTC.

The V gene is TRBV7-8, the J gene TRBJ2-7; D is perhaps TRBD1 (5 bases). Per germline, CDR1 SGHVS and CDR2 FQNEAQ. Trimming left V 1 base short and J 1 base short, with 11 bases between. The CDR3 length is 15 residues. For the CDR3, the DNA is TGTGCCAGCAGCTTAGAGGGCAGGGTATCCTACGAGCAGTACTTC. Protein sequence: CASSLEGRVSYEQYF.

This chain uses TRBV7-9 with TRBJ2-3, with D possibly matching TRBD2 (5 bases). Germline V lookup: CDR1 SEHNR, CDR2 FQNEAQ (reference sequence). Between the trimmed V and J ends, which lost 3 bases and 6 bases, there was a span of 13 bases. The CDR3 spans 14 residues. The CDR3 sequence: CASSFGQAGDTQYF. CDR3 nucleotides: TGTGCCAGCAGCTTCGGCCAGGCGGGTGATACGCAGTATTTT.

This chain connects TRBV2 to TRBJ2-7, with D perhaps TRBD2 (6 bases). In germline, CDR1 is SNHLY, CDR2 FYNNEI. Trimming removed 7 bases at V and 3 bases at J, with 13 bases between. There are 13 residues in the CDR3. CDR3 amino acids: CASNRDWDYEQYF. CDR3 nucleotides: TGTGCCAGCAATCGGGACTGGGACTACGAGCAGTACTTC.

The gene calls are TRBV28 and TRBJ2-5; 7 nucleotides agree with TRBD1. Judging by the DNA end, TRBJ2-7 fits better; the J call may be wrong. Per germline, CDR1 MDHEN and CDR2 SYDVKM. This CDR3 comprises 14 residues. Written as DNA, the CDR3 is TGTGCCAGCAAAGCCGGGACAGCACCCTACGAGCAGTACTTC. It encodes CASKAGTAPYEQYF.

The rearrangement links TRBV7-6 to TRBJ2-5; D gene unclear. CDR3 length equals 11 residues. The V end was cut by 4 bases, the J end by 3 bases, with 3 bases between. The germline V gene has CDR1 SGHVS and CDR2 FNYEAQ. This CDR3 reads CASSSEETQYF. In DNA form, the CDR3 reads TGTGCCAGCAGCTCAGAAGAGACCCAGTACTTC.

The chain has TRBV4-1 and TRBJ2-6; TRBD1 matches at 12 bases. The CDR3 extends over 20 amino acids. Germline V gives CDR1 MGHRA, CDR2 YSYEKL. V lost 6 bases, J lost 0 bases, and 12 bases stayed unmatched. The CDR3: CASRPIPGQGARSGANVLTF. The CDR3 DNA is TGCGCCAGCAGACCAATTCCGGGACAGGGGGCGCGCTCTGGGGCCAACGTCCTGACTTTC.

The chain links TRBV19 to TRBJ1-5, with unresolved D. The V gene's germline CDR1 is LNHDA and CDR2 SQIVND (reference sequence). The CDR3 loop spans 13 amino acids. V was trimmed by 4 bases and J by 0 bases, leaving 4 bases between them. The CDR3 loop reads CASSTNSNQPQHF. The CDR3 region has the DNA TGTGCCAGTAGTACCAATAGCAATCAGCCCCAGCATTTT.

This sequence joins TRBV5-5 and TRBJ2-6, with TRBD1 matching over 8 bases. Germline V lookup: CDR1 SGHKS, CDR2 YYEKEE (reference sequence). This CDR3 is 18 amino acids long. The V gene end was trimmed by 1 base and the J gene end by 4 bases; junction bases not matched to a gene: 10. CDR3 sequence (DNA): TGTGCCAGCAGCTTGAATTTGGACAGGGTTTCCGGGGCCAACGTCCTGACTTTC. As protein: CASSLNLDRVSGANVLTF.

J is TRBJ1-2 and V is TRBV7-9, with 9 bases lining up with TRBD1. There are 12 residues in the CDR3. V lost 5 bases, J lost 8 bases, and 3 bases stayed unmatched. The germline gives CDR1 SEHNR, CDR2 FQNEAQ (reference sequence). The CDR3 nucleotides are TGTGCCAGCAGCCCGGGACAGGGAGGCTACACCTTC. This encodes CASSPGQGGYTF.

The chain carries TRBV19 and TRBJ1-6; the match to TRBD1 covers 8 bases. This CDR3 comprises 14 residues. The germline CDR1 and CDR2 sequences are LNHDA and SQIVND (reference sequence). V lost 4 bases, J lost 9 bases, and 5 bases stayed unmatched. CDR3 DNA sequence: TGTGCCAGTAGTACTGGACAGGGAGGTTCACCCCTCCACTTT. It is translated as CASSTGQGGSPLHF.

V is TRBV6-6 and J is TRBJ2-1; TRBD2 might be the D (5 bases). The CDR3 is 15 amino acids. CDR1 is MNHNY and CDR2 is SVGAGI in the germline V gene (reference sequence). Trimming stripped 3 bases from V and 4 bases from J, with 13 bases between. The CDR3 reads CASSYEGARYNEQFF. Here the CDR3 DNA reads TGTGCCAGCAGTTATGAGGGAGCCAGGTACAATGAGCAGTTCTTC.

The V call is TRBV10-3, the J call TRBJ2-1, with 11 bases lining up with TRBD1. V shed 3 bases and J 7 bases; nucleotides not matched to a gene: 5. Per the germline V gene, CDR1 is ENHRY and CDR2 is SYGVKD. The CDR3 loop spans 15 amino acids. CDR3 region: CAISEGTGGMNEQFF. The CDR3 nucleotides are TGTGCCATCAGTGAAGGGACAGGGGGGATGAATGAGCAGTTCTTC.

This clone was counted once. The V call is TRBV29-1, the J call TRBJ2-1; 8 bases agree with TRBD2. The V gene end was trimmed by 7 bases and the J gene end by 2 bases; junction bases not matched to a gene: 7. The CDR3 is 14 residues long. Germline V gene sequence: CDR1 SQVTM, CDR2 ANQGSEA. Here the CDR3 DNA reads TGCAGCGCTTCAGCGGGGGTCACCTACAATGAGCAGTTCTTC. Encoded protein: CSASAGVTYNEQFF.

This clone was observed a handful of times. The V gene is TRBV5-1, the J gene TRBJ2-3; TRBD2 is a possible D gene (7 bases). Germline CDR1 is SGHRS and CDR2 is YFSETQ. Trimming removed 0 bases from V and 6 bases from J, with 14 bases in between. The CDR3 sequence is 15 residues long. CDR3 nucleotide sequence: TGCGCCAGCAGCTTGGATGGGGGGGCCTGGGATACGCAGTATTTT. This encodes CASSLDGGAWDTQYF.

The chain employs TRBV6-1 and TRBJ1-3; D gene uncertain. Germline-derived CDR1 and CDR2 are MNHNS and SASEGT. The CDR3 loop spans 15 amino acids. Between the trimmed V and J ends, which lost 1 base and 2 bases, there was a span of 9 bases. The CDR3 nucleotides are TGTGCCAGCAGTGAAGGTACAGTCGCTGGAAACACCATATATTTT. Its protein is CASSEGTVAGNTIYF.

V gene TRBV4-2 combines with J gene TRBJ1-1; D is perhaps TRBD1 (5 bases). V was cut by 3 bases and J by 0 bases, with 14 bases left in between. Germline V gives CDR1 LGHNA, CDR2 YNFKEQ. The CDR3 length is 16 residues. The CDR3 DNA is TGTGCCAGCAGCCACTACGAGACAGCCTTGAACACTGAAGCTTTCTTT. Protein sequence: CASSHYETALNTEAFF.